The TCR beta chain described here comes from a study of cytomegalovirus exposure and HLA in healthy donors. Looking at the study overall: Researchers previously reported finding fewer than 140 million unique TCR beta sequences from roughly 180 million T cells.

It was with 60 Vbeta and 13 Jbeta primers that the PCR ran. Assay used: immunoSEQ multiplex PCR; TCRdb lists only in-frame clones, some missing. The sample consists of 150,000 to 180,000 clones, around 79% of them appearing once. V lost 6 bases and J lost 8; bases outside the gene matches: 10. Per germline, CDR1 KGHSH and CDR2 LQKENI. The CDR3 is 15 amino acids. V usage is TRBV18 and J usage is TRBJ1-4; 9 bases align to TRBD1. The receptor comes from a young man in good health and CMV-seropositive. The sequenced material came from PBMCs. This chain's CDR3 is CASSRPGTGNEKLFF. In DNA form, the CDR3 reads TGTGCCAGCTCGCGACCCGGGACAGGGAACGAAAAACTGTTTTTT.